This note documents a single T cell receptor beta chain sequence. Its cognate antigen has yet to be identified. No clone much larger than this one lies a single base away; base qualities are absent. Whole blood was collected in K2EDTA tubes by collaborating institutions according to the institutions' own protocols. For TCRbeta analysis, collaborators shipped samples in one of three forms: frozen whole blood, isolated PBMCs, or DNA extracted from either of those sample types. TCRbeta CDR3 regions were amplified from genomic DNA using the immunoSEQ Assay, a bias-controlled multiplex PCR. Per the authors' processing: Nucleated cell counts per sample were estimated from amplification of reference gene primers within the assay. Sequence reads were collapsed and filtered to measure the absolute abundance of every unique TCRbeta CDR3 rearrangement. For each sample, productive Simpson clonality was calculated as the square root of Simpson's diversity index over productive rearrangements. TCRdb limited this immuneACCESS table to in-frame rearrangements with V and J called. A share of clones is missing; checked studies link under half to unresolved V genes, and the rest is unexplained. Clone size and the V and J calls come from that table; the DNA yielded D and trimming. The sample table contains around 300,000 clones; only one count was recorded for 85% to 90% of them. Jointly, the top ten make up roughly 4% of the sample.

The data were obtained in a study of blood T cell repertoires in COVID-19 (dated by TCRdb to about 2020). About the investigation overall: Collaborator samples came from the United States, Italy and Spain and covered acute and convalescent phases of COVID-19. A de-identified subject ID, COVID-19 status, age in years and sex were almost always included in the sample metadata. A freely available public database, intended as a resource for researchers studying the immune response to SARS-CoV-2, is where the repertoires were released. The dataset comprised deeply sampled blood TCRbeta repertoires from subjects exposed to, actively infected with, or recovered from COVID-19. The samples were drawn from two sources: the first 160 participants of the ongoing ImmuneRACE study, and 950 to 1,500 subjects contributed by 6 global collaborators. The prospective study material was composed of cDNA or gDNA derived from T cells, B-cell-depleted T cells, or PBMCs. HLA class I and class II types, where available, came from metadata supplied by the sample provider rather than from assay-based typing. General conclusions and limits of the study: Clinical and demographic metadata were provided uncurated, with the amount varying by source and participant.

This clonotype was obtained from a woman aged 45-65 years with active or convalescent COVID-19. Material: peripheral blood.

CDR3 region: CASSSGREAFF. Here is the DNA: TGTGCCAGCAGTAGCGGCCGTGAAGCTTTCTTT. The chain employs TRBV6-6 and TRBJ1-1; too little of a D gene remains to name it. V drops 5 bases and J drops 7 bases, leaving 8 bases in between. The CDR3 has 11 amino acids, counting the end cysteine and phenylalanine. Solely the CDR3 DNA is kept, with 33 bases framed from the first base. Sequences MNHNY (CDR1) and SVGAGI (CDR2) are obtained from the germline V gene (reference sequence).